What follows are 30 T cell receptor beta chains derived from one specimen sequenced in a study of tumor and adjacent non-tumor tissue in lung cancer. The template was RNA from unsorted bulk tissue. Distant lung tissue was collected more than 3 cm away from the tumor edge. The library came from three nested PCR rounds adapted from ARM-PCR protocols. TCRdb re-analysed the multiplex PCR reads in MiXCR, keeping a single row per CDR3 protein. The sample has roughly 120,000 distinct CDR3 sequences, about 65% seen once. The source material was distant non-tumor lung tissue. Source of these receptors: a man in his sixties with non-small cell lung cancer.

V gene TRBV16 combines with J gene TRBJ1-5, with 9 bases fitting TRBD1. The closer fit of TRBJ2-3 to the DNA end suggests the J call may be wrong. From germline, CDR1 is KGHSY and CDR2 FQNENV. This CDR3 comprises 13 residues. CDR3 sequence (DNA): TGTGCCAGCACCCGACAGGGGGGTCAGCCCCAGTATTTT. Protein: CASTRQGGQPQYF.

A remark on this clonotype: With a much larger clone just one base away, this may be a read error. V and J are TRBV20-1 and TRBJ1-1; 9 bases map to TRBD1. J lost 12 bases, V lost 6 bases, and 5 bases had no gene match. Germline assignment: CDR1 DFQATT and CDR2 SNEGSKA (reference sequence). The CDR3 covers 10 residues. The CDR3 reads CSAGTGSTFF. The CDR3 DNA reads as TGCAGTGCGGGGACAGGGAGCACTTTCTTT.

This clonotype was seen many times. This sequence joins TRBV4-1 and TRBJ2-3; TRBD2 matches 10 bases. The CDR3 length is 16 residues. CDR1 and CDR2 (germline): MGHRA, YSYEKL. The J segment lost 5 bases and the V segment lost 3 bases, leaving 8 bases of the junction unmatched. The CDR3 reads CASSQMGASGRDTQYF. CDR3 in DNA: TGCGCCAGCAGCCAGATGGGGGCTAGCGGGAGAGATACGCAGTATTTT.

The chain carries TRBV11-2 and TRBJ1-3; D gene uncertain. Trimming left V 4 bases short and J 0 bases short, with 7 bases between. The CDR3 extends over 14 amino acids. Germline lookup yields CDR1 SGHAT and CDR2 FQNNGV. CDR3 in DNA: TGTGCCAGCAGCTCCGCAGGCTCTGGAAACACCATATATTTT. Translating it yields CASSSAGSGNTIYF.

Of note for this clonotype: A much larger clone is a single base away; this may be a read error. The rearrangement links TRBV12-3 or TRBV12-4 to TRBJ1-2; tentative D call: TRBD1 (5 bases). The CDR3 runs to 12 residues. Written as DNA, the CDR3 is TGTGCCGGCAGTTCAGGGAACTATGGCTACACCTTC. Protein: CAGSSGNYGYTF.

This clonotype was seen at least ten times. The gene calls are TRBV30 and TRBJ1-2, with a possible D match to TRBD1 (6 bases). Germline loops: CDR1 GTSNPN, CDR2 SVGIG (reference sequence). The CDR3 covers 15 residues. V lost 2 bases, J lost 4 bases, and 17 bases lay in between. The DNA of the CDR3 is TGTGCCTGGAGTTCGCAGGGGCGATTGGGCTATGGCTACACCTTC. This sequence encodes CAWSSQGRLGYGYTF.

This clonotype was counted a few times. The CDR3 region has the DNA TGTGCCAGCAGTCGACAGGCGAGCACCGGGGAGCTGTTTTTT. It translates to CASSRQASTGELFF. This chain links TRBV6-4 with TRBJ2-2, with a possible D match to TRBD1 (6 bases). V lost 5 bases, J lost 4 bases, and 11 bases lay in between. The germline CDR1 and CDR2 sequences are MRHNA and SNTAGT. The CDR3 extends over 14 amino acids.

For this clonotype: A junction boundary mismatches the germline segment, possibly from a read error. This chain links TRBV12-3 or TRBV12-4 with TRBJ1-2; D might be TRBD1 (6 bases). This CDR3 comprises 11 residues. The CDR3 spells CVSSLNGGYTF. In nucleotides, the CDR3 is TGTGTCAGCAGTTTAAATGGGGGCTATACCTTC.

Notes on this clonotype: This may be a read error, as it is one base from a much larger clone. The chain recombines TRBV7-9 with TRBJ2-3; 15 nucleotides align to TRBD2. Germline assignment: CDR1 SEHNR and CDR2 FQNEAQ (reference sequence). The CDR3 is made up of 16 amino acids. For the CDR3, the DNA is TGTGCCAGCAGCTTCGGACTAGCGGGGGGGACAGATACGCGGTATTTT. It is translated as CASSFGLAGGTDTRYF.

As for this clonotype: No conserved phenylalanine or tryptophan ends this CDR3, so it is likely a read error. The chain has TRBV29-1 and TRBJ2-7; D is possibly TRBD2 (6 bases). The CDR3 extends over 13 amino acids. The V end was cut by 3 bases, the J end by 7 bases, with 16 bases between. Germline V gene sequence: CDR1 SQVTM, CDR2 ANQGSEA. CDR3 residues: CSVETRGGYEQYL. In nucleotides, the CDR3 is TGCAGCGTTGAGACCCGGGGAGGCTATGAGCAGTACTTA.

A note on this clonotype: Since no conserved phenylalanine or tryptophan closes the CDR3, a read error is the likely cause. This chain connects TRBV12-3 or TRBV12-4 to TRBJ1-1, with 8 positions matching TRBD1. J gave up 1 base and V 5 bases, and 12 bases lay outside the gene matches. The CDR3 sequence is 17 residues long. The DNA for the CDR3 is TGTGCCAGCAGTCGACAGCAGGGGGCTATACGGAACACTGAAGCTTTCTTA. Its translation is CASSRQQGAIRNTEAFL.

The chain is built from TRBV30 and TRBJ1-1, with 9 nucleotides matching TRBD1. CDR1 GTSNPN and CDR2 SVGIG come from the germline V gene (reference sequence). This CDR3 comprises 17 residues. The J segment lost 1 base and the V segment lost 1 base, leaving 10 bases of the junction unmatched. The CDR3 region is CAWSASKQGAGNTEAFF. In DNA form, the CDR3 reads TGTGCCTGGAGTGCCTCGAAACAGGGGGCAGGGAACACTGAAGCTTTCTTT.

Worth noting for this clonotype: The junction departs from the called germline gene at one end, perhaps through a read error. The chain joins TRBV11-1 to TRBJ2-7; D remains ambiguous. Germline V CDR1 and CDR2: SGHAT, FQDESV (reference sequence). The CDR3 runs to 14 residues. In nucleotides, the CDR3 is TGTGCCAACAGCTTTCCCGACGGCGCCTACAAGCAGTACTTC. Its translation is CANSFPDGAYKQYF.

On this clonotype: Compared with germline, one end of the junction differs, possibly owing to a read error. The chain joins TRBV7-9 to TRBJ1-1; D is unresolved. The V gene's germline CDR1 is SEHNR and CDR2 FQNEAQ (reference sequence). The CDR3 totals 15 residues. CDR3 nucleotide sequence: TGTGCCGGCAGCCCATTGCGGGGTGCTAGGACTGAAGCTTTCTTT. Its protein product is CAGSPLRGARTEAFF.

This CDR3 reads CASSLAGSKNIQYF. DNA of the CDR3: TGTGCCAGCAGCCTTGCGGGATCTAAAAACATTCAGTACTTC. This chain connects TRBV14 to TRBJ2-4; a weak D match, TRBD2 (6 bases). Trimming took off 4 bases at V and 4 bases at J, with 11 bases between the two ends. This CDR3 has 14 residues. From germline, CDR1 is SGHDN and CDR2 FVKESK.

A word on this clonotype: A read error may be the cause here, since a much bigger clone is one base away. CDR3 residues: CASSVGPDYGQYF. In nucleotides, the CDR3 is TGTGCCAGCAGTGTGGGACCAGACTACGGGCAGTACTTC. The rearrangement links TRBV6-1 to TRBJ2-7, with D perhaps given as TRBD1 or TRBD2 (5 bases each). The CDR3 runs to 13 residues. Germline lookup yields CDR1 MNHNS and CDR2 SASEGT.

This clonotype has a count of ten or more. The chain recombines TRBV6-2 or TRBV6-3 with TRBJ2-2; D might be TRBD2 (5 bases). CDR1 is MNHEY and CDR2 is SVGEGT in the germline V gene. V was pared by 6 bases and J by 0 bases, with 14 bases between. The CDR3 loop spans 16 amino acids. The CDR3 DNA follows: TGTGCCAGCAGCCGACCCCCTAGCCCGAACACCGGGGAGCTGTTTTTT. This codes for CASSRPPSPNTGELFF.

In its sample, this clonotype was seen once. This sequence may be a read error, since a much larger clone differs from it by one base. The chain links TRBV12-5 to TRBJ2-6; D gene uncertain. CDR1 is LGHNT and CDR2 is FRNRAP in the germline V gene. CDR3 length equals 14 residues. V was pared by 8 bases and J by 1 base, with 9 bases between. The CDR3, as DNA: TGTGCTAGTTGTTGGGGTTCTGGGGCCAACGTCCTGACTTTC. This translates into CASCWGSGANVLTF.

This clonotype was seen a single time. Relative to the germline gene, one junction end is altered; a read error may explain this. The chain recombines TRBV4-1 with TRBJ2-1, with 7 bases that match TRBD2. The CDR3 runs to 14 residues. Germline V lookup: CDR1 MGHRA, CDR2 YSYEKL. In DNA form, the CDR3 reads TGCGCCTGCAGCCTCTCATCTAGCGGAGGGGAGCAGTTCTTC. Protein sequence: CACSLSSSGGEQFF.

Ten or more counts support this clonotype. V is TRBV6-2 or TRBV6-3 and J is TRBJ1-5, with D uncertain. Germline CDR1 is MNHEY and CDR2 is SVGEGT. The CDR3 is 14 amino acids. Trimming removed 2 bases at V and 3 bases at J, with 8 bases between. CDR3 sequence: CASSYRGYNQPQHF. The CDR3 DNA reads as TGTGCCAGCAGTTACCGAGGGTACAATCAGCCCCAGCATTTT.

A note on this clonotype: At one end the junction does not follow the germline gene, possibly because of a read error. The rearrangement joins TRBV12-3 or TRBV12-4 to TRBJ2-2; maybe TRBD2 (6 bases). This CDR3 comprises 15 residues. The CDR3 nucleotides read TGTGCCAGCACTAACGTCCTAGCGAACACCGGGGAGCTGTCTTTT. Amino acids: CASTNVLANTGELSF.

The chain is built from TRBV4-1 and TRBJ2-7; D could derive from TRBD1 or TRBD2 (5 bases each). The CDR3 is 15 residues long. The V gene's germline CDR1 is MGHRA and CDR2 YSYEKL. The V end was cut by 6 bases, the J end by 2 bases, with 17 bases between. The CDR3 nucleotides read TGCGCCAGCAGATTTGCCGGGGCAGGGCCCTACGAGCAGTACTTC. It is translated as CASRFAGAGPYEQYF.

Comment on this clonotype: An end of the junction does not agree with germline; a read error may underlie this. This rearrangement joins TRBV20-1 to TRBJ2-1; 9 positions agree with TRBD2. This CDR3 has 14 residues. Germline-derived CDR1 and CDR2 are DFQATT and SNEGSKA (reference sequence). For the CDR3, the DNA is TGCTGTGCGAGGGGGCGGGAGGGCCGCGGTGAGCAGTTCTTC. Translating it yields CCARGREGRGEQFF.

A note on this clonotype: One end of the junction does not line up with germline, which may come from a read error. V usage is TRBV11-1 and J usage is TRBJ2-7; D unresolved. CDR3 length: 13 amino acids. Germline CDR1 is SGHAT and CDR2 is FQDESV (reference sequence). The CDR3 coding sequence is TGTGCCAGCAGTGTTTCCCACTCCTACGAGCAATATTTC. Translating it yields CASSVSHSYEQYF.

This clonotype came up many times. The rearrangement uses TRBV28 and TRBJ2-7, with 14 bases that match TRBD2. This CDR3 is 18 amino acids long. The germline V gene encodes CDR1 MDHEN and CDR2 SYDVKM. After removal of 6 bases from V and 3 bases from J, the junction contained 13 bases not matched to a gene. The CDR3 sequence: CASSGPPGLAGAHYEQYF. As DNA, the CDR3 is TGTGCCAGCAGCGGGCCACCGGGACTAGCGGGAGCCCACTACGAGCAGTACTTC.

In the case of this clonotype: The conserved phenylalanine or tryptophan normally closing the CDR3 is absent here, so this likely arose from a read error. J is TRBJ1-1 and V is TRBV5-6; D is ambiguous. In germline, CDR1 is SGHDT, CDR2 YYEEEE. This CDR3 has 15 residues. CDR3 in DNA: TGTGACAGCAGCTCCCGAGGAGGGTCGAACACCGAAGCTTTCATT. The encoded protein is CDSSSRGGSNTEAFI.

This chain joins TRBV6-5 and TRBJ2-6; 10 bases match TRBD1. The CDR3 runs to 19 residues. The germline gives CDR1 MNHEY, CDR2 SVGAGI. The V and J ends lost 5 bases and 0 bases, in that order; junction bases with no gene match: 10. The CDR3 sequence is CASSHYDRGPISGANVLTF. CDR3 DNA: TGTGCCAGCAGTCATTACGACAGGGGGCCGATCTCTGGGGCCAACGTCCTGACTTTC.

This clonotype was seen at least ten times. The chain carries TRBV5-4 and TRBJ2-1; D is unresolved. Germline lookup yields CDR1 SGHNT and CDR2 YYREEE (reference sequence). This CDR3 is 13 amino acids long. The ends were cut back, 0 bases at V and 10 bases at J, with 11 bases in the middle. The CDR3 loop reads CASSLGPSNEQFF. CDR3 DNA: TGTGCCAGCAGCTTGGGGCCTAGTAACGAGCAGTTCTTC.

The chain has TRBV7-2 and TRBJ1-1; D ambiguous. This CDR3 is 13 amino acids long. Germline V gives CDR1 SGHTA, CDR2 FQGNSA. Trimming shortened V by 2 bases and J by 6 bases, and 10 bases separated the two germline ends. The CDR3 DNA reads TGTGCCAGCAGCTTACGGGATATCTCTGAAGCTTTCTTT. Protein sequence: CASSLRDISEAFF.

A word on this clonotype: Its ends do not fully match the called genes, so a read error is possible. The gene calls are TRBV12-3 or TRBV12-4 and TRBJ2-5, with 7 nucleotides matching TRBD1. This CDR3 region has 13 residues. The CDR3 DNA reads as TGTGCCAACATGGCAGGGGGATCAGAGACCAAGTACTTC. This codes for CANMAGGSETKYF.